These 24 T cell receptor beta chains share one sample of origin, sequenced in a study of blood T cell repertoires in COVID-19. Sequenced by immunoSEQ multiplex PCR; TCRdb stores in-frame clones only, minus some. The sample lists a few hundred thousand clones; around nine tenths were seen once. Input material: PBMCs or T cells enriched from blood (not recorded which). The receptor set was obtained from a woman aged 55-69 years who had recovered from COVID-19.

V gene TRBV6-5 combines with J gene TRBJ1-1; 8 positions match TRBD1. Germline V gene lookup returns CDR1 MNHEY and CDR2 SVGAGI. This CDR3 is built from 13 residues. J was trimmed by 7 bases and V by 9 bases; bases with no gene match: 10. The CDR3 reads CASSRTGPIEAFF. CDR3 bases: TGTGCCAGTTCCCGGACAGGGCCCATTGAAGCTTTCTTT.

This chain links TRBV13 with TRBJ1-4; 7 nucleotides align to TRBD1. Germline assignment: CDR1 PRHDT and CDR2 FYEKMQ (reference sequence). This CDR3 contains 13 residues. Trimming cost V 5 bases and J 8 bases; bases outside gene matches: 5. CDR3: CASSRRDREKLFF. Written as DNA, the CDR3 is TGTGCCAGCAGCCGCCGGGACAGAGAAAAACTGTTTTTT.

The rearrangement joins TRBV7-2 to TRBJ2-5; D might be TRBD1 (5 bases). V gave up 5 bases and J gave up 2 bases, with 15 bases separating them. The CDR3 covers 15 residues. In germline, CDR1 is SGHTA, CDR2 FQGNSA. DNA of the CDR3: TGTGCCAGCAGCCCGATGGGGCAGGTGCAAGAGACCCAGTACTTC. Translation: CASSPMGQVQETQYF. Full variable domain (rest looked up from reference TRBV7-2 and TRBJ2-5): GAGVSQSPSNKVTEKGKDVELRCDPISGHTALYWYRQSLGQGLEFLIYFQGNSAPDKSGLPSDRFSAERTGGSVSTLTIQRTQQEDSAVYLCASSPMGQVQETQYFGPGTRLLVL.

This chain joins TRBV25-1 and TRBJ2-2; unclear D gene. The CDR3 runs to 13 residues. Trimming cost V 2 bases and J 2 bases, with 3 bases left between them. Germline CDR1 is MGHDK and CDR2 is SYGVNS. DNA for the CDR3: TGTGCCAGCAGTGAACCAAACACCGGGGAGCTGTTTTTT. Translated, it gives CASSEPNTGELFF.

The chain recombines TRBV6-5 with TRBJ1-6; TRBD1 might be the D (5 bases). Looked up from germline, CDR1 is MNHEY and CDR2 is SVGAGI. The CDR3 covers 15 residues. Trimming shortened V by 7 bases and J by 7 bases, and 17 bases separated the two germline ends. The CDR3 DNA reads TGTGCCAGCACCCTCTCTGGTGGGGGGAATTCACCCCTCCACTTT. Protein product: CASTLSGGGNSPLHF.

The CDR3 protein is CASSGGGVQPQHF. The CDR3 DNA follows: TGTGCCAGCAGTGGGGGGGGTGTTCAGCCCCAGCATTTT. This chain uses TRBV2 with TRBJ1-5; the D gene is possibly TRBD1 (5 bases). Trimming stripped 4 bases from V and 6 bases from J, with 10 bases between. Germline V gives CDR1 SNHLY, CDR2 FYNNEI. The CDR3 runs to 13 residues.

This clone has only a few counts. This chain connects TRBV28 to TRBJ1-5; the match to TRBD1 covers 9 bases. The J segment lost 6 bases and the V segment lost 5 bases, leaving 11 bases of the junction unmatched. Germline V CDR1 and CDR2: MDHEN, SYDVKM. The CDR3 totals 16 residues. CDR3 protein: CASSVPGQGGSQPQHF. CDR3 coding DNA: TGTGCCAGCAGTGTACCGGGACAGGGTGGGTCTCAGCCCCAGCATTTT.

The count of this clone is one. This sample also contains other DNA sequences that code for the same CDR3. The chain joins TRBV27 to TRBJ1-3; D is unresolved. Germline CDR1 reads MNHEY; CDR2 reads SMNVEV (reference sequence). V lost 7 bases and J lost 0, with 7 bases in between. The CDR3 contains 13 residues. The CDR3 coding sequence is TGTGCCAGCATGTTTCTCTCTGGAAACACCATATATTTT. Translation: CASMFLSGNTIYF.

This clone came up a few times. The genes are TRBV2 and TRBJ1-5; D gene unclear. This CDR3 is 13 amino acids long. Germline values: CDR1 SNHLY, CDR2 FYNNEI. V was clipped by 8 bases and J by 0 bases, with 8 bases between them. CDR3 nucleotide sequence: TGTGCCAGCGGGCAAGGTAGCAATCAGCCCCAGCATTTT. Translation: CASGQGSNQPQHF.

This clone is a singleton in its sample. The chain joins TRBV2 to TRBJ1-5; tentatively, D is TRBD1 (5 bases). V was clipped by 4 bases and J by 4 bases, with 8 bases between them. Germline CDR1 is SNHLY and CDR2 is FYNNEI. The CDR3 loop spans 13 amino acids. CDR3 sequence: CASSGGRNQPQHF. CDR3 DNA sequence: TGTGCCAGCAGTGGGGGCCGAAATCAGCCCCAGCATTTT.

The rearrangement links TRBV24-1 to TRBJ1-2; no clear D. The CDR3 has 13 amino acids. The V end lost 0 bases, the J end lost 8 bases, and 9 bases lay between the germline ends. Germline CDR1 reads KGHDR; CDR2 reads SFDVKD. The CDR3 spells CATSDLGGFGYTF. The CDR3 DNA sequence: TGTGCCACCAGTGATTTGGGAGGGTTCGGCTACACCTTC.

The CDR3 region is CASSPGQGNSPLHF. The DNA for the CDR3 is TGTGCCAGCAGCCCAGGACAGGGGAATTCACCCCTCCACTTT. This chain uses TRBV7-9 with TRBJ1-6; 9 bases are shared with TRBD1. This CDR3 comprises 14 residues. The V gene end was trimmed by 5 bases and the J gene end by 7 bases; junction bases not matched to a gene: 3. Germline V CDR1 and CDR2: SEHNR, FQNEAQ (reference sequence).

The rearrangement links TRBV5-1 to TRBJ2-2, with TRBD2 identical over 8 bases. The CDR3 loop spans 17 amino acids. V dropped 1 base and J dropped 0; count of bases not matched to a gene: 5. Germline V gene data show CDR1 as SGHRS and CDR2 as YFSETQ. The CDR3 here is CASSLPGGGPNTGELFF. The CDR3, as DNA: TGCGCCAGCAGCTTGCCGGGAGGGGGGCCGAACACCGGGGAGCTGTTTTTT.

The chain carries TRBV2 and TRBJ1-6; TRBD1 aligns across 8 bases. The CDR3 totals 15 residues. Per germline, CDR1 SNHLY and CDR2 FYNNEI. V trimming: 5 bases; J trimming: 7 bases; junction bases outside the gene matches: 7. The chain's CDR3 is CASSYFTGGNSPLHF. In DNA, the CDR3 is TGTGCCAGCAGTTACTTCACAGGGGGGAATTCACCCCTCCACTTT. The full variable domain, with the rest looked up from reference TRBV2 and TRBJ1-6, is EPEVTQTPSHQVTQMGQEVILRCVPISNHLYFYWYRQILGQKVEFLVSFYNNEISEKSEIFDDQFSVERPDGSNFTLKIRSTKLEDSAMYFCASSYFTGGNSPLHFGNGTRLTVT.

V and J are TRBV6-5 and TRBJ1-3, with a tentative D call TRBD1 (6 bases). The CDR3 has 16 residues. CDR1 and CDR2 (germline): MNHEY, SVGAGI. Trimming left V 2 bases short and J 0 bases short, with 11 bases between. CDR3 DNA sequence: TGTGCCAGCAGTTACAAGACAGGTGACTCTGGAAACACCATATATTTT. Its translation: CASSYKTGDSGNTIYF.

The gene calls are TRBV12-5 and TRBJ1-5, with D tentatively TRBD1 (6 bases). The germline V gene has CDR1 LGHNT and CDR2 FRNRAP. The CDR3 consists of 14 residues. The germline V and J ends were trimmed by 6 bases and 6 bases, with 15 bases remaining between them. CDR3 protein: CASGLQGMGQPQHF. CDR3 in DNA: TGTGCTAGTGGCCTACAGGGAATGGGTCAGCCCCAGCATTTT.

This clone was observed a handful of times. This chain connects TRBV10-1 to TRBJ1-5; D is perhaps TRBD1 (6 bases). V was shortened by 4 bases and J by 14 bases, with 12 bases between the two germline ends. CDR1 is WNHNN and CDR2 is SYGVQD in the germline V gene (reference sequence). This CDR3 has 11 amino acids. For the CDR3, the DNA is TGCGCCAGCAGTGGAAGGGGGTTCGAGCATTTT. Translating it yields CASSGRGFEHF.

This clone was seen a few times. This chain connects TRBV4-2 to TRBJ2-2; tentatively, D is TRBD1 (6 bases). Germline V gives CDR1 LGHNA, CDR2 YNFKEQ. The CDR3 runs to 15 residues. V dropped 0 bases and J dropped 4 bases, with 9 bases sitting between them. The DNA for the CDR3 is TGTGCCAGCAGCCAAGAGACAGGAGTCACCGGGGAGCTGTTTTTT. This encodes CASSQETGVTGELFF.

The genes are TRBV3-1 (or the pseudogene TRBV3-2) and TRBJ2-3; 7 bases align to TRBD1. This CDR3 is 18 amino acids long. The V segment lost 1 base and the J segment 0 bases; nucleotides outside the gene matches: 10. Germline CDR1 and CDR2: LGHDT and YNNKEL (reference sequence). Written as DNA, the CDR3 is TGTGCCAGCAGCCAAGCCCTAAACACAGGGGCGAGCACAGATACGCAGTATTTT. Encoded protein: CASSQALNTGASTDTQYF.

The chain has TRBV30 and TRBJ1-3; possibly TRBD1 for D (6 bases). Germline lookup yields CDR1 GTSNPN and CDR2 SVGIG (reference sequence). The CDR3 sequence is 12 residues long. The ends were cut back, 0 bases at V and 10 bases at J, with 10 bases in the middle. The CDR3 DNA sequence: TGTGCCTGGAGTGTACGAGGGGGTACCATATATTTT. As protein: CAWSVRGGTIYF.

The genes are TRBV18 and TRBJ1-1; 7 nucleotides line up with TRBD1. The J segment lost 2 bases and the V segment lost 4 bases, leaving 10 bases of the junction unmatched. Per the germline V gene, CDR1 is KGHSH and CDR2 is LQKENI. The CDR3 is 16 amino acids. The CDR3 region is CASSQGRTGDNTEAFF. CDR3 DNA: TGTGCCAGCTCACAGGGGCGGACAGGAGACAACACTGAAGCTTTCTTT.

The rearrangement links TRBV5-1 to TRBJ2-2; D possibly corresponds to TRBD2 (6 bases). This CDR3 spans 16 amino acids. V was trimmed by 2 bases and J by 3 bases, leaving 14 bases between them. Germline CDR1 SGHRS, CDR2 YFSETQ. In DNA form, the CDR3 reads TGCGCCAGCAGCTTCGGGTGGGGAGGCGACACCGGGGAGCTGTTTTTT. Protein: CASSFGWGGDTGELFF.

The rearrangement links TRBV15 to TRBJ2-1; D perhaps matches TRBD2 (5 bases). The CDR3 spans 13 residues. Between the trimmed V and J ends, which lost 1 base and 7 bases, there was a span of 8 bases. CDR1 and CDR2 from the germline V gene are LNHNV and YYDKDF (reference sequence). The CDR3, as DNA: TGTGCCACCAGCAGAGTGTCGGGGAATGAGCAGTTCTTC. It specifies CATSRVSGNEQFF.

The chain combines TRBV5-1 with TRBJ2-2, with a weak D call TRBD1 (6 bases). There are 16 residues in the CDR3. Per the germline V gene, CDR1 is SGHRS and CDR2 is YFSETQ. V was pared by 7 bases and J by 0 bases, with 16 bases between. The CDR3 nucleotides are TGCGCCAGCGGTCGAACCGGGACATCGAACACCGGGGAGCTGTTTTTT. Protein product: CASGRTGTSNTGELFF.